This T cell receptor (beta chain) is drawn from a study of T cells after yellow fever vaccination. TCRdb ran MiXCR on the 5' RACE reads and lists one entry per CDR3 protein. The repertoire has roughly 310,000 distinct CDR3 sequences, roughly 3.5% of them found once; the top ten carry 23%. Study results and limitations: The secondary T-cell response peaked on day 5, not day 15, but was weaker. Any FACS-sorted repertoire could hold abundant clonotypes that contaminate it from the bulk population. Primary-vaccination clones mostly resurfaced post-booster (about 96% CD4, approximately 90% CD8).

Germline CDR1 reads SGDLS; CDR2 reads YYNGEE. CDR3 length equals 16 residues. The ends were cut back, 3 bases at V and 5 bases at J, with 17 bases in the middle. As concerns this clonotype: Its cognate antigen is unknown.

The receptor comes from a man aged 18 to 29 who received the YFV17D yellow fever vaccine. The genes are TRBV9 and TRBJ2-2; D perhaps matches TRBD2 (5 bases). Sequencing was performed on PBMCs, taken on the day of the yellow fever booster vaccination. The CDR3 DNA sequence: TGTGCCAGCAGCGCTGGGGTTCGGGGAACGACCGGGGAGCTGTTTTTT. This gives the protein CASSAGVRGTTGELFF.